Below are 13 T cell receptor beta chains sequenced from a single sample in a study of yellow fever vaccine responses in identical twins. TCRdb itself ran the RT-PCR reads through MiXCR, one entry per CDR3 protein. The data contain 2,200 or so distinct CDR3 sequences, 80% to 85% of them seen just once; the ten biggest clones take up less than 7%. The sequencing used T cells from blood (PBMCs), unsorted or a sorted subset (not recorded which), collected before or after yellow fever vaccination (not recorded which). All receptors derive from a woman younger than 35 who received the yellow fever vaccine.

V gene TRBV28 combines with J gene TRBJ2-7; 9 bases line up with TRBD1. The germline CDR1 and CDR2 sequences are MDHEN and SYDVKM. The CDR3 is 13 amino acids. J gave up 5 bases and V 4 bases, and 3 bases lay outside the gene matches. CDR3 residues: CASSWTGAHEQYV. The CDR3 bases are TGTGCCAGCAGTTGGACAGGGGCCCACGAGCAGTACGTC.

The DNA of the CDR3 is TGTGCCAGCAGCTTGCGTGACAGAGATTATAGCAATCAGCCCCAGCATTTT. Encoded protein: CASSLRDRDYSNQPQHF. V is TRBV11-2 and J is TRBJ1-5; D might be TRBD1 (5 bases). Per germline, CDR1 SGHAT and CDR2 FQNNGV. This CDR3 is 17 amino acids long. With 3 bases removed from V and 0 bases from J, the gap between germline ends came to 15 bases.

The CDR3 nucleotides read TGTGCCATCAGTGACGACGGGAATGAGACCCAGTACTTC. Its protein product is CAISDDGNETQYF. This sequence joins TRBV10-3 and TRBJ2-5, with D tentatively TRBD2 (5 bases). Germline V gene data show CDR1 as ENHRY and CDR2 as SYGVKD. This CDR3 comprises 13 residues. Trimming pared 3 bases from V and 5 bases from J, leaving 10 bases between.

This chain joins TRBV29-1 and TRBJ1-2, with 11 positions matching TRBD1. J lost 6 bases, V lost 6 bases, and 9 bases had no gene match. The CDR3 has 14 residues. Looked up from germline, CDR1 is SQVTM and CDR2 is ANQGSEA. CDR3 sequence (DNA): TGCAGCGTGGTAGGACAGGGGGCGGGAGATGGCTACACCTTC. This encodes CSVVGQGAGDGYTF.

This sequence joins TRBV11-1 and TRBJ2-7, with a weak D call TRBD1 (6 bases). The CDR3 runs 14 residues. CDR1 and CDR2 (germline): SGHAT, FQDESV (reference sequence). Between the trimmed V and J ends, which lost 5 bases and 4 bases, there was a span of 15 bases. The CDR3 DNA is TGTGCCAGCAGCAAACGGACCGGGACATACGAGCAGTACGTC. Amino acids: CASSKRTGTYEQYV.

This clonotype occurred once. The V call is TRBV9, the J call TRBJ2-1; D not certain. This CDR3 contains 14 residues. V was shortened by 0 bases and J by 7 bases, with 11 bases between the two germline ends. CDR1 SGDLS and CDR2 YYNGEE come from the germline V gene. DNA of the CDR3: TGTGCCAGCAGCGTAGCCTCACGACCGAATGAGCAGTTCTTC. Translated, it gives CASSVASRPNEQFF.

The CDR3 sequence: CASKEASGVSYNEQFF. The CDR3 coding sequence is TGTGCCAGCAAGGAGGCTAGCGGGGTCTCCTACAATGAGCAGTTCTTC. The chain joins TRBV2 to TRBJ2-1; 9 bases agree with TRBD2. The CDR3 consists of 16 residues. Losses at the gene ends were 7 bases for V and 0 bases for J; bases not matched to a gene: 7. Germline V lookup: CDR1 SNHLY, CDR2 FYNNEI.

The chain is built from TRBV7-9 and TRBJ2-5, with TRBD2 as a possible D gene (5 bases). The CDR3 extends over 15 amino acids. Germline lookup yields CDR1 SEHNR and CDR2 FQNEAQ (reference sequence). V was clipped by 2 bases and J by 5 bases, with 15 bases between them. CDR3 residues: CASSLSSQYPETQYF. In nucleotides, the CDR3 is TGTGCCAGCAGCTTATCTAGCCAATATCCGGAGACCCAGTACTTC. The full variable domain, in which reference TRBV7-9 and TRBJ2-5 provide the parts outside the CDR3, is DTGVSQNPRHKITKRGQNVTFRCDPISEHNRLYWYRQTLGQGPEFLTYFQNEAQLEKSRLLSDRFSAERPKGSFSTLEIQRTEQGDSAMYLCASSLSSQYPETQYFGPGTRLLVL.

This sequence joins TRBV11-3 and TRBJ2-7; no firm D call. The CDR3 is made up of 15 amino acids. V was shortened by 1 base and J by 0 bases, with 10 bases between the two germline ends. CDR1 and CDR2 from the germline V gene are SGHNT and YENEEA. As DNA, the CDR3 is TGTGCCAGCAGCTTAGGGGTTGTTTCCTCCTACGAGCAGTACTTC. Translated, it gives CASSLGVVSSYEQYF.

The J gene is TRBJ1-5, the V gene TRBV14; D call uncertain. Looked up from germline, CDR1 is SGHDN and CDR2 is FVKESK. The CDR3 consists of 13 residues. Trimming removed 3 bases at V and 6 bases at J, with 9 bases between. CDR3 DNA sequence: TGTGCCAGCAGCCAGGGTACTCGTCAGCCCCAGCATTTT. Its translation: CASSQGTRQPQHF.

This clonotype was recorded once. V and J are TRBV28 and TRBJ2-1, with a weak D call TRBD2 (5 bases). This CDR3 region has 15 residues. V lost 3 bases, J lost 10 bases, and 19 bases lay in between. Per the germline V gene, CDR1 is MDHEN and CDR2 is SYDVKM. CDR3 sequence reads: CASSFRDSLHWEQFF. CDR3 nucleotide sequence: TGTGCCAGCAGTTTCCGGGATAGTCTACATTGGGAGCAGTTCTTC.

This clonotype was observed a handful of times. The CDR3 DNA sequence: TGTGCCAGCAGCAAGAGGACAGGGAGGATGAACACTGAAGCTTTCTTT. Its translation: CASSKRTGRMNTEAFF. The chain carries TRBV27 and TRBJ1-1; 8 nucleotides line up with TRBD1. CDR1 is MNHEY and CDR2 is SMNVEV in the germline V gene (reference sequence). There are 16 residues in the CDR3. The ends lost 6 bases at V and 0 bases at J; junction bases unmatched: 9.

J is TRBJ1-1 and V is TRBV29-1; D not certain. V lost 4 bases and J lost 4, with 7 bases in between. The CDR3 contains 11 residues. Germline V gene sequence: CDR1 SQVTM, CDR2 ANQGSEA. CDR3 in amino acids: CSVVIGTEAFF. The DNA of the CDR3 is TGCAGCGTTGTTATAGGCACTGAAGCTTTCTTT.